What follows describes a single T cell receptor beta chain. The source of the sample is a study of graft-versus-host responses after intestinal transplantation. Germline CDR1 LNHDA, CDR2 SQIVND (reference sequence). V was trimmed by 1 base and J by 0 bases, leaving 7 bases between them. The CDR3 length is 14 residues. Libraries were prepared by immunoSEQ multiplex PCR; TCRdb keeps only in-frame clonotypes and omits some of them. The sample lists nearly 9,500 clones; around a third were seen once. Investigators plated approximately 200,000 CFSE-labeled responder cells together with approximately 200,000 irradiated stimulator cells labeled with violet dye.

This receptor was taken from a human patient who was an organ donor for intestinal transplantation. The chain couples TRBV19 to TRBJ2-7, with D possibly matching TRBD1 (5 bases). This specimen was alloreactive CD8+ T cells from a mixed lymphocyte reaction culture, taken before transplantation. Subset indicated: CFSE-low proliferating T cells sorted from approximately six-day pre-transplant mixed lymphocyte reaction (GvH or HvG direction). CDR3 residues: CASSIGTGSYEQYF. The CDR3, as DNA: TGTGCCAGTAGTATAGGAACAGGCTCCTACGAGCAGTACTTC.